The clone carrying this T cell receptor beta chain was seen repeatedly, ten times or more. Its antigen is not known. Peripheral blood was collected from the related graft donor on the marrow donation day. The data were obtained in a study of T cells after posttransplantation cyclophosphamide. V gave up 4 bases and J gave up 8 bases; unmatched junction bases: 12. Germline loops: CDR1 SGHDN, CDR2 FVKESK. The CDR3 has 15 amino acids. Data came from immunoSEQ multiplex PCR; TCRdb stores just in-frame clones and leaves some out. The specimen has 34,000 or so clones, none found just once. General study results and limits: Recipient CMV seropositivity and CMV reactivation strongly tracked TRB clonality. Later post-transplant blood repertoires were often dominated by donor CD8+ memory clones. Blood and skin or GI T cell repertoires showed limited TRB overlap.

Source material: PBMCs. This chain joins TRBV14 and TRBJ1-2; 8 bases match TRBD1. The clonotype originates from a woman aged 45-59 years in good health and a related stem cell transplant donor. The CDR3 is CASSPMLQGASGYTF. In DNA form, the CDR3 reads TGTGCCAGCAGCCCCATGCTGCAGGGGGCGAGCGGCTACACCTTC.